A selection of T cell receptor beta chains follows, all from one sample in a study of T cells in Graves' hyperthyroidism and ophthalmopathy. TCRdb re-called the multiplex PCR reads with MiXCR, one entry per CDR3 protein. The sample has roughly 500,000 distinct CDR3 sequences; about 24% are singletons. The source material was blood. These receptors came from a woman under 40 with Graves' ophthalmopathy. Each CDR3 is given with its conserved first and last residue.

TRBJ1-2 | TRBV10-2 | CASTGASLYGYTF
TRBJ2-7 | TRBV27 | CASSTGDSLYEQYF
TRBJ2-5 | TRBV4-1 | CASSHGTSGGAGETQYF
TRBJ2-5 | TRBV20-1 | CSARDPAGGGETQYF
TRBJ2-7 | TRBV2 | CASSVQGETYEQYF
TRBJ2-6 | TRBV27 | CASSFAGGGGANVLTF
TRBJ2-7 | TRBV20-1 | CSARETGRNEQYF
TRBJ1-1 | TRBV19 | CASSIGVGLNTEAFF
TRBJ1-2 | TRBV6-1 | CASSNLQGDGYTF
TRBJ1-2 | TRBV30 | CAWSPGQPANYGYTF
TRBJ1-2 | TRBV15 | CATSRDFGFGTTKIFYGYTF
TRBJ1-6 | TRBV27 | CASSLSKGYSPLHF
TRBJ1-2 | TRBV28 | CASTIGGGDYGYTF
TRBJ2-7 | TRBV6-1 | CATRQVGEQHF
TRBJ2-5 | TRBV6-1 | CASNSGQRGTQYF
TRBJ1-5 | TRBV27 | CASSLMGGDSNQPQHF
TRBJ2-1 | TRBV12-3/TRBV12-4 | CASSLAVSRYNEQFF
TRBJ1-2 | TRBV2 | CASSSTGTAYSGYTF
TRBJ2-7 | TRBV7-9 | CASSSVPPFYEQYF
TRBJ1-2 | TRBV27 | CASSLRDRSNYGYTF
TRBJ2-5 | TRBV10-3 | CAIRDPAVETQYF
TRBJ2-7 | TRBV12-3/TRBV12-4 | CASSLLAGEQYF
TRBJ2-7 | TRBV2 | CASRVETQSSYEQYF
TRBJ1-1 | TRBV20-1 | CSASTGATEAFF
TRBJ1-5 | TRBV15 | CATNSDRVDQPQHF
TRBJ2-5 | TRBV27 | CASSLPGTGTQYF
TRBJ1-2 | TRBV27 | CASSLEKGYGYTF
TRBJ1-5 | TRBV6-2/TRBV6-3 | CASNAADSNQPQHF
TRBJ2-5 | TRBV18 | CASSPGQETQYF
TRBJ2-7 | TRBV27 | CASKQGGTLYEQYF
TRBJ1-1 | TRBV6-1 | CASSADSLLEAFF
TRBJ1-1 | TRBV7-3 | CASRLAEGTEAFF
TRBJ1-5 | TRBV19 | CASSHVSGGIQPQHF
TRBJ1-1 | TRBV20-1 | CSARDRGLGGAFF
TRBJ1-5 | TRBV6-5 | CASKPIGGYSNQPQHF
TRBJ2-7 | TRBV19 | CATRENSLLHYEQYF
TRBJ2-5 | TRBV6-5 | CASSRLAEPQYF
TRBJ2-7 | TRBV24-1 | CATSDLGPYDGFYEQYF